The following is a T cell receptor (beta chain) sequence with its context. Its specificity is unknown. CDR3 length: 15 amino acids. Trimming took 6 bases from V and 4 from J; bases not matched to a gene: 10. Per germline, CDR1 MDHEN and CDR2 SYDVKM. Data came from immunoSEQ multiplex PCR; TCRdb stores just in-frame clones and leaves some out. The sample yields over 400,000 clones, 90% to 97% seen once. This record comes from a study of shared clonotypes between healthy human individuals. For the study at large: There were three CD4 naive, three CD4 memory, two CD8 naive and one CD8 memory plates per donor.

Negatively enriched CD4+ T cells were divided by CD45RA into naive and memory. Findings and limits, study-wide: What naive subsets generally showed was a larger estimated richness than memory subsets showed. Naive CD4 clonotypes overlapped across a few donors at about 5.2%.

Sample: naive CD4+ T cells sorted from blood. Described subset: CD45RA+ positively selected. The J gene is TRBJ2-5, the V gene TRBV28, with TRBD1 matching over 8 bases. This TCR was recovered from a woman aged 30 to 39 in good health. CDR3 DNA sequence: TGTGCCAGCAGATCTCCCGTGGGGACAGGAGAGACCCAGTACTTC. It specifies CASRSPVGTGETQYF.